A selection of T cell receptor beta chains follows, all from one sample in a study of T cells in tumors after PD-1 blockade. Clones were read by immunoSEQ multiplex PCR, and TCRdb kept only the in-frame ones, dropping some. Counted here are tens of thousands of clones, more than 65% occurring once; the ten biggest clones make up 8.7%. This specimen consisted of PBMCs, obtained before anti-PD-1 therapy. Every receptor here comes from a human donor with advanced basal cell or squamous cell carcinoma (not recorded which). Each CDR3 is given with its conserved first and last residue. D genes are given only for firm matches. Size is omitted from some rows. Given values are once, few, many or a class for expanded clones.

TRBD2 TRBJ2-1 TRBV3-1/TRBV3-2 - CASSQERVAGNNEQFF TGTGCCAGCAGCCAAGAAAGGGTAGCGGGGAACAATGAGCAGTTCTTC
TRBD2 TRBJ2-1 TRBV4-1 - CASSQLLAGGSYNEQFF TGCGCCAGCAGCCAACTACTAGCGGGAGGGTCCTACAATGAGCAGTTCTTC
TRBD2 TRBJ2-1 TRBV28 - CASSFARISFRLAEGYNEQFF TGTGCCAGCAGTTTCGCCCGTATTTCTTTCAGACTAGCGGAGGGGTACAATGAGCAGTTCTTC
- TRBJ2-7 TRBV7-2 - CASSLAGGDHEQYF TGTGCCAGCAGCTTAGCGGGAGGTGACCACGAGCAGTACTTC
- TRBJ1-2 TRBV4-2 - CASSQPGQGDYGYTF TGTGCCAGCAGCCAACCAGGCCAGGGAGACTATGGCTACACCTTC
- TRBJ2-1 TRBV29-1 - CSVSPASYNEQFF TGCAGCGTCTCCCCCGCCTCATACAATGAGCAGTTCTTC
- TRBJ1-5 TRBV28 - CASSENGRLGNQPQHF TGTGCCAGCAGTGAAAACGGACGTTTGGGCAATCAGCCCCAGCATTTT
- TRBJ2-5 TRBV27 - CASSFSAWEAQYF TGTGCCAGCAGTTTTAGCGCATGGGAGGCCCAGTACTTC
- TRBJ1-2 TRBV7-9 - CASGLGYTVDYGYTF TGTGCCAGCGGCTTGGGCTACACTGTGGACTATGGCTACACCTTC
- TRBJ1-4 TRBV6-5 - CASSYSFTVLEKLFF TGTGCCAGCAGTTACTCATTTACGGTTTTGGAAAAACTGTTTTTT
- TRBJ1-4 TRBV20-1 - CSASQGFGEKLFF TGCAGTGCTAGTCAGGGATTCGGTGAAAAACTGTTTTTT
- TRBJ2-7 TRBV5-1 - CASSPDMSYEQYF TGCGCCAGCAGCCCAGACATGTCCTACGAGCAGTACTTC
- TRBJ1-6 TRBV28 - CASSLDPSSYNSPLHF TGTGCCAGCAGTTTAGACCCCAGCTCCTATAATTCACCCCTCCACTTT
- TRBJ2-3 TRBV7-9 few CASSFRTDTQYF TGTGCCAGCAGCTTTCGTACAGATACGCAGTATTTT
TRBD1 TRBJ1-1 TRBV19 few CASSWDRTFTEAFF TGTGCCAGTAGCTGGGACAGAACTTTCACTGAAGCTTTCTTT
TRBD1 TRBJ2-7 TRBV5-1 - CASKGTASSYEQYF TGCGCCAGCAAAGGGACAGCGAGCTCCTACGAGCAGTACTTC
- TRBJ1-1 TRBV5-4 - CASSLGSTGARSTEAFF TGTGCCAGCAGCTTGGGTTCGACAGGTGCCCGGAGTACTGAAGCTTTCTTT
TRBD1 TRBJ2-2 TRBV7-9 - CASSWGQGDTGELFF TGTGCCAGCAGCTGGGGACAGGGCGACACCGGGGAGCTGTTTTTT
- TRBJ1-1 TRBV5-1 - CASSVWMGLSTEAFF TGCGCCAGCAGCGTATGGATGGGGTTGAGCACTGAAGCTTTCTTT
- TRBJ1-2 TRBV10-2 - CASSGTILGYGYTF TGCGCCAGCAGTGGGACAATATTGGGGTATGGCTACACCTTC
TRBD2 TRBJ2-7 TRBV6-5 - CASQRGGRYEQYF TGTGCCAGCCAGCGGGGGGGCCGCTACGAGCAGTACTTC
- TRBJ1-3 TRBV7-3 - CASSLTGAGNTIYF TGTGCCAGCAGCTTAACAGGGGCGGGAAACACCATATATTTT
- TRBJ2-7 TRBV28 - CASSLVGVFYEQYF TGTGCCAGCAGTTTAGTCGGGGTTTTCTACGAGCAGTACTTC
- TRBJ2-2 TRBV6-6 few CASSPPEVAGPGELFF TGTGCCAGCAGCCCCCCGGAGGTAGCCGGGCCAGGGGAGCTGTTTTTT
- TRBJ1-1 TRBV7-3 once CASSGRGTEAFF TGTGCCAGCAGCGGGAGGGGCACTGAAGCTTTCTTT
- TRBJ2-6 TRBV25-1 - CASSERQESGANVLTF TGTGCCAGCAGTGAGCGACAGGAGTCTGGGGCCAACGTCCTGACTTTC